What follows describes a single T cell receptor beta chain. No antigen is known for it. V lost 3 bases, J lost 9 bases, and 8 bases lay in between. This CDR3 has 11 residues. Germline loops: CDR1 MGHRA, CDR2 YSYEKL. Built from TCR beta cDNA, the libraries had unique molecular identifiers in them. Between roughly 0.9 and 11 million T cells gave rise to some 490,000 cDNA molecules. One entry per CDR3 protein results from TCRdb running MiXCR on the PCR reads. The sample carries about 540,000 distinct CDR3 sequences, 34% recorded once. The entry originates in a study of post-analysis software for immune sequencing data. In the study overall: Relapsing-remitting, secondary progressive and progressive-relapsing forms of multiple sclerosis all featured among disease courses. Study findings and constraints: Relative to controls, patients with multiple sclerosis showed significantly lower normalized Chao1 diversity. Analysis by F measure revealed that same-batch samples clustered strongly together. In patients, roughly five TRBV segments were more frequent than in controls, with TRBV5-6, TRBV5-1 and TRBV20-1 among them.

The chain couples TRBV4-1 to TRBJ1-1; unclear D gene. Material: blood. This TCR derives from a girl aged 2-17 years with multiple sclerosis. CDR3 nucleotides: TGCGCCAGCAGCCAGTCCGAACAAGCTTTCTTT. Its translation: CASSQSEQAFF.